Below, 10 T cell receptor beta chains from the same sample are listed, as sequenced in a study of blood T cell repertoires in COVID-19. Assay used: immunoSEQ multiplex PCR; TCRdb lists only in-frame clones, some missing. The data contain roughly 250,000 clones, 70% to 90% of them singletons. The sequenced sample was PBMCs or T cells enriched from blood (not recorded which). These receptors all stem from a woman aged 50 to 65 who had recovered from COVID-19.

The DNA for the CDR3 is TGTGCCAGCAGCCAAGATTGGTGGAACAGCTATGGCTACACCTTC. This gives the protein CASSQDWWNSYGYTF. The chain combines TRBV14 with TRBJ1-2; D unclear. The germline gives CDR1 SGHDN, CDR2 FVKESK. Trimming left V 0 bases short and J 4 bases short, with 12 bases between. The CDR3 has 15 residues.

Remarks on this clone: The same CDR3 also results from other DNA sequences found in this sample. The V gene is TRBV5-1, the J gene TRBJ2-3; 10 nucleotides agree with TRBD2. Germline CDR1 SGHRS, CDR2 YFSETQ. The ends lost 1 base at V and 3 bases at J; junction bases unmatched: 2. The CDR3 runs 15 residues. Here the CDR3 DNA reads TGCGCCAGCAGCTTGCTAGCGGGGGTTACAGATACGCAGTATTTT. This translates into CASSLLAGVTDTQYF.

The chain employs TRBV18 and TRBJ2-7; D is perhaps TRBD2 (6 bases). The germline V gene has CDR1 KGHSH and CDR2 LQKENI. V was shortened by 2 bases and J by 3 bases, with 17 bases between the two germline ends. The CDR3 contains 16 residues. CDR3 coding DNA: TGTGCCAGCTCACCAGGCCCGGCGGGACCGCACTACGAGCAGTACTTC. Amino acids: CASSPGPAGPHYEQYF.

In its sample, this clone was seen a few times. The chain joins TRBV28 to TRBJ1-5, with D possibly matching TRBD1 (5 bases). Trimming removed 3 bases at V and 5 bases at J, with 23 bases between. The CDR3 contains 18 residues. The V gene's germline CDR1 is MDHEN and CDR2 SYDVKM. Here the CDR3 reads CASSLNPRWRGRDQPQHF. The CDR3 bases are TGTGCCAGCAGTTTGAACCCTCGTTGGAGGGGTCGTGATCAGCCCCAGCATTTT. Looking up the rest from reference TRBV28 and TRBJ1-5 gives the full variable domain: DVKVTQSSRYLVKRTGEKVFLECVQDMDHENMFWYRQDPGLGLRLIYFSYDVKMKEKGDIPEGYSVSREKKERFSLILESASTNQTSMYLCASSLNPRWRGRDQPQHFGDGTRLSIL.

Only one count was recorded for this clone. The chain is built from TRBV6-5 and TRBJ1-2, with D possibly TRBD1 on 5 matching bases. Per germline, CDR1 MNHEY and CDR2 SVGAGI. V was shortened by 0 bases and J by 4 bases, with 15 bases between the two germline ends. This CDR3 is built from 16 residues. As DNA, the CDR3 is TGTGCCAGCAGTTACTCCGAGTTGGAGGGGAGCTATGGCTACACCTTC. It specifies CASSYSELEGSYGYTF.

The CDR3: CAWSDAKGYYGYTF. The CDR3, as DNA: TGTGCCTGGAGCGACGCCAAGGGGTACTATGGCTACACCTTC. The V gene is TRBV30, the J gene TRBJ1-2, with TRBD1 as a possible D gene (5 bases). Germline CDR1 reads GTSNPN; CDR2 reads SVGIG (reference sequence). V shed 3 bases and J shed 3 bases, with 14 bases lying between them. The CDR3 has 14 residues.

This sequence joins TRBV6-5 and TRBJ1-5; D is possibly TRBD1 (5 bases). V lost 5 bases and J 7 bases, leaving 12 bases between the germline ends. The CDR3 is made up of 13 amino acids. The germline V gene encodes CDR1 MNHEY and CDR2 SVGAGI. The CDR3 protein is CASSPGGVQPQHF. The DNA for the CDR3 is TGTGCCAGCAGTCCCGGGGGGGTACAGCCCCAGCATTTT.

The chain carries TRBV29-1 and TRBJ2-1, with a tentative D call TRBD2 (5 bases). Germline V gives CDR1 SQVTM, CDR2 ANQGSEA. The ends were cut back, 7 bases at V and 4 bases at J, with 14 bases in the middle. The length of the CDR3 is 13 residues. The CDR3 DNA follows: TGCAGCGCCGGGAAAACCGCGTACAATGAGCAGTTCTTC. It translates to CSAGKTAYNEQFF.

The rearrangement links TRBV10-3 to TRBJ1-2; 7 nucleotides align to TRBD1. Germline-derived CDR1 and CDR2 are ENHRY and SYGVKD. Trimming cost V 6 bases and J 10 bases; bases outside gene matches: 5. The CDR3 covers 11 residues. CDR3 DNA: TGTGCCATCAGCGGTGACAGGGTCTACACCTTC. Protein sequence: CAISGDRVYTF.

CDR3 in amino acids: CASSHRDSRGTQYF. The CDR3 DNA reads TGTGCCAGCAGCCACCGGGACTCCCGAGGTACGCAGTATTTT. The V and J genes are TRBV3-1 (or the pseudogene TRBV3-2) and TRBJ2-3; D might be TRBD2 (6 bases). Germline V CDR1 and CDR2: LGHDT, YNNKEL (reference sequence). This CDR3 is 14 amino acids long. Trimming cost V 3 bases and J 8 bases, with 15 bases left between them.